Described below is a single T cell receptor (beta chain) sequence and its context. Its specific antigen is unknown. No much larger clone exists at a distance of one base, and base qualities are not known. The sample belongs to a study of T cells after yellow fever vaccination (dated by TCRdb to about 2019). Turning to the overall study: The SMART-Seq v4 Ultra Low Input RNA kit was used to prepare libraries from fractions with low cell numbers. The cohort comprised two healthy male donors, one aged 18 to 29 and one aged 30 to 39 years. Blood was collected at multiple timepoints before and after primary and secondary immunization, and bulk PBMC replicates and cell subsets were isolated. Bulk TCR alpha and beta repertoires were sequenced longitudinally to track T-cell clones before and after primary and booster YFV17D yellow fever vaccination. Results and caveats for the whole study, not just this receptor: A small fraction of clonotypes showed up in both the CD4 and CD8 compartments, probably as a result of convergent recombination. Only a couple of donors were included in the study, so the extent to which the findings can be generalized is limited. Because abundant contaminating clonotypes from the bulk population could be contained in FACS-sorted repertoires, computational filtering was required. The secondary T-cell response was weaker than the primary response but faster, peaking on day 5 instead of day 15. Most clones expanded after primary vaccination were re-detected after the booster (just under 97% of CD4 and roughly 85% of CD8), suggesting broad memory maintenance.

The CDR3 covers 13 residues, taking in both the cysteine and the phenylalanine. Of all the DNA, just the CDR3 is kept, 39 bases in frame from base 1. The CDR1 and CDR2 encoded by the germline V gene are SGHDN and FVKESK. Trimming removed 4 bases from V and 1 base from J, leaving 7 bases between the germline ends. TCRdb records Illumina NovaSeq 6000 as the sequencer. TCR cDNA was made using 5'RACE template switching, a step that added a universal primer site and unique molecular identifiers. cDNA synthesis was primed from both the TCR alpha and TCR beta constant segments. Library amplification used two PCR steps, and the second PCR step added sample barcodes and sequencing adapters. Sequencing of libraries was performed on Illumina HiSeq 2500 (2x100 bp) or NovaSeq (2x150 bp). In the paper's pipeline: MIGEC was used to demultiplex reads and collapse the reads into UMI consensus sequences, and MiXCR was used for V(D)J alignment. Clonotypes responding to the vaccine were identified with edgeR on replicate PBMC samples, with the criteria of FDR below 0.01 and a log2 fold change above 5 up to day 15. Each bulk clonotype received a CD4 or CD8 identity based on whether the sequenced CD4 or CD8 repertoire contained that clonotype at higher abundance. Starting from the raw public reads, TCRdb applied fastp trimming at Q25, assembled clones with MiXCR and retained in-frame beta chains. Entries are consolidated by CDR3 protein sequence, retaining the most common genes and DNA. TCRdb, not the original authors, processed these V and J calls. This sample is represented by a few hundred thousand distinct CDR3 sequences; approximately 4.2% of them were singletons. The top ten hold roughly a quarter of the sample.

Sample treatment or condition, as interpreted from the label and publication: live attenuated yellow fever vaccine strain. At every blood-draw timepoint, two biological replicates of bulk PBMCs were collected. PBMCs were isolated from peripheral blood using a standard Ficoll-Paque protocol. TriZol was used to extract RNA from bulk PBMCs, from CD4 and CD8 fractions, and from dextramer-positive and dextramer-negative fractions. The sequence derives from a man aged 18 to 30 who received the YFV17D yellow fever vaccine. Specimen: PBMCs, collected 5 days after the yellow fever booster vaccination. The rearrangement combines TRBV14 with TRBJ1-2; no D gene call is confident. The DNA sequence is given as TGTGCCAGCAGCCCCCACGATAACTATGGCTACACCTTC. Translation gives CASSPHDNYGYTF.